The rows below give T cell receptor beta chains drawn from one sample of a study of human T cells and chemical hapten exposure. In TCRdb, the RACE reads were re-called with MiXCR into one record per CDR3 protein. The data contain some 46,000 distinct CDR3 sequences, about 4.5% of them singletons. Sample: whole blood. The origin of the receptors is a female donor in good health. Some clones in this sample may be carry-over from other donors' samples. Each CDR3 is given with its conserved first and last residue. The size entry is marked missing in some rows and otherwise reads once, few, many or a size class.

v_gene	abundance	CDR3aa
TRBV6-5	many	CASKIRDRGSSNYGYTF
TRBV5-5	many	CASSFYATGIGYFASYNEQFF
TRBV9	many	CASSALTSTDTQYF
TRBV21-1	many	CASSSEEGIQPQHF
TRBV7-8	many	CASSFMGLGRTQYF
TRBV12-3/TRBV12-4	many	CASSFSGTEQYF
TRBV7-2	many	CASSYHNEQFF
TRBV6-2/TRBV6-3	many	CASNTGPLYEQYF
TRBV6-5	NA	CASSPLGRGFTDTQYF
TRBV6-2/TRBV6-3	many	CASSYYGGQYF
TRBV12-3/TRBV12-4	many	CASRSFTGANVLTF
TRBV6-6	many	CASSYTVSNQPQHF
TRBV18	many	CASSPPAATNEKLFF
TRBV18	many	CASSPALPRGYNEQFF
TRBV29-1	few	CSVVGGGALSHTGRDTQYF
TRBV19	many	CASSSWETQYF
TRBV18	many	CASSRVRFNEQFF
TRBV28	many	CASSSGTSGPRGAYEQYF
TRBV9	many	CASSNSGGYNEQFF
TRBV5-1	many	CASSLRGYSTDTQYF
TRBV20-1	many	CSARTTSPGGSASAFF
TRBV20-1	many	CRATRTSYEQYF
TRBV10-3	many	CAISDQIAGANVLTF
TRBV12-3/TRBV12-4	many	CASSLREGEAFF
TRBV7-9	many	CASSLERWTQEPTGELFF
TRBV12-3/TRBV12-4	many	CASSYQGSGANVLTF
TRBV2	many	CASGMGQNSGYTF
TRBV7-2	few	CASSHPLEPQHF
TRBV6-6	medium-sized	CASSAGANVLTF
TRBV18	few	CASSPGMPLTGPKGYGYTF
TRBV5-1	many	CASSSGTGLTTPLHF
TRBV5-1	many	CASSLEGSGANVLTF
TRBV6-1	NA	CASSEDSGEGTEAFF
TRBV7-2	many	CASSLRGLSTYEQYF
TRBV10-2	many	CASSQVAERLFF
TRBV20-1	many	CSAGDSLF
TRBV4-1	few	CASSPGTSSDTQYF
TRBV13	NA	CASSFLKSGTPPPQYF
TRBV12-3/TRBV12-4	many	CASSQGQSNTEAFF
TRBV11-2	few	CASSSLRGPADTQYF
TRBV2	many	CASSEGRGEGENTGELFF